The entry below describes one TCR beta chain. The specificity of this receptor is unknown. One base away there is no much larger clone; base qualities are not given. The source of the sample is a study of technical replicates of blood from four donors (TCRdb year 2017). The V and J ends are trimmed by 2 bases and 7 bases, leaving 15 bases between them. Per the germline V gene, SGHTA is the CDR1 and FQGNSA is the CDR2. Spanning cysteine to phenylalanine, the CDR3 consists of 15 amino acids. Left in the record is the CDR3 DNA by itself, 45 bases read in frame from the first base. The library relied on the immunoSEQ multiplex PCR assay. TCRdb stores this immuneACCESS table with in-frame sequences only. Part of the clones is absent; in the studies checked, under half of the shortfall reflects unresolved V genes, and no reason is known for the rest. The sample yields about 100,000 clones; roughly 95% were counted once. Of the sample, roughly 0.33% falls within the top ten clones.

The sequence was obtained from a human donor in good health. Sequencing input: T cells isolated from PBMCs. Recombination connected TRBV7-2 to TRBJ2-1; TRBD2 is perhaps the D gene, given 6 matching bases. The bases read TGTGCCAGCAGCTTAAGTCTAGCGCAAGGAAATGAGCAGTTCTTC. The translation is CASSLSLAQGNEQFF.